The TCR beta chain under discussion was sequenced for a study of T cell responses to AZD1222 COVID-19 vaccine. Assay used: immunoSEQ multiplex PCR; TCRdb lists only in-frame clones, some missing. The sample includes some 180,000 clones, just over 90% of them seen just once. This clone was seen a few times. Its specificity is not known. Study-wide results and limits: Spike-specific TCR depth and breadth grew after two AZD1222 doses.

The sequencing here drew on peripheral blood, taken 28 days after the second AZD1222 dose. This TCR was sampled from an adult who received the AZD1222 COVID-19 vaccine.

CDR3 sequence: CASSPETANSPLHF. In nucleotides, the CDR3 is TGTGCCAGCTCACCTGAAACAGCAAATTCACCCCTCCACTTT. V is TRBV18 and J is TRBJ1-6, with D uncertain. The CDR3 spans 14 residues. In germline, CDR1 is KGHSH, CDR2 LQKENI. The germline V and J ends were trimmed by 3 bases and 7 bases, with 10 bases remaining between them.